Given below is one T cell receptor beta chain in context. This sample was taken from a study of cytomegalovirus exposure and HLA in healthy donors. The PCR had 60 Vbeta and 13 Jbeta primers. Sequencing used immunoSEQ multiplex PCR; TCRdb keeps in-frame clones, though not all of them. Of 75,000 to 100,000 clones in the sample, 60% to 80% were seen once. Germline lookup yields CDR1 SGHRS and CDR2 YFSETQ. V was trimmed by 0 bases and J by 3 bases, leaving 12 bases between them. There are 15 residues in the CDR3. This TCR derives from a man aged 55 to 70 in good health and CMV-seronegative. The V call is TRBV5-1, the J call TRBJ1-2; TRBD1 might be the D (6 bases). The sequencing sample was made of PBMCs. The CDR3 loop is CASSLGQGQDYGYTF. CDR3 sequence (DNA): TGCGCCAGCAGCTTGGGGCAGGGGCAGGACTATGGCTACACCTTC. The variable domain in full, completed from reference TRBV5-1 and TRBJ1-2, reads KAGVTQTPRYLIKTRGQQVTLSCSPISGHRSVSWYQQTPGQGLQFLFEYFSETQRNKGNFPGRFSGRQFSNSRSEMNVSTLELGDSALYLCASSLGQGQDYGYTFGSGTRLTVV.